The T cell receptor beta chain described here comes from a study of cytotoxic CD8 clonotypes in ibrutinib-treated CLL. Turning to the study itself: Enrolment comprised eleven to twelve relapsed/refractory and 15 treatment-naive patients; fewer than 18 were IGHV unmutated. Response samples were drawn at a median of about 13 months of treatment, range 6 to 36. The study, taken as a whole, reports: Collection times varied between progressing and sustained-remission patients. Rare overall, public clonotypes shrank or held steady under therapy.

In regard to this clone: Its specificity is not known.

Produced via immunoSEQ multiplex PCR; TCRdb's table is partial and in-frame only. The data hold roughly 300,000 clones, with more than 70% observed a single time. This sequence was found in a human donor with chronic lymphocytic leukemia. The material was PBMCs, obtained at disease progression, from a patient treated with ibrutinib.

As DNA, the CDR3 is TGTGCCAGCAGTGATAGCCAGCTCTGGGGTCAAGAGACCCAGTACTTC. Translating it yields CASSDSQLWGQETQYF. The chain recombines TRBV2 with TRBJ2-5; D call uncertain. V was shortened by 3 bases and J by 2 bases, with 16 bases between the two germline ends. Germline lookup yields CDR1 SNHLY and CDR2 FYNNEI. CDR3 size: 16 residues.